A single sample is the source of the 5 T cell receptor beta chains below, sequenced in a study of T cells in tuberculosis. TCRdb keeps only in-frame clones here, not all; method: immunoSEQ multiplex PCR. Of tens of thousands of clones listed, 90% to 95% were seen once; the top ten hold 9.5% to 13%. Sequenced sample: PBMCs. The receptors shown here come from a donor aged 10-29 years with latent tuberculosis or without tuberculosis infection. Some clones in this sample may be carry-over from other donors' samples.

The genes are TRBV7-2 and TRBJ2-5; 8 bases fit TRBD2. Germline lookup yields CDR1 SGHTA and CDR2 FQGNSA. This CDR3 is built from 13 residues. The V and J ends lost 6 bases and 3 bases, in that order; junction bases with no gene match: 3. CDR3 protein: CASRTGGKETQYF. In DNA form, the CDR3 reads TGTGCCAGCAGAACGGGGGGGAAAGAGACCCAGTACTTC.

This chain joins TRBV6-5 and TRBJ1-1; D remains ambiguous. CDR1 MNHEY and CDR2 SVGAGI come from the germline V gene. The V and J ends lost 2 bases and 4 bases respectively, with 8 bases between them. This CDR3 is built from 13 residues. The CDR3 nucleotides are TGTGCCAGCAGTTACCGGCGGAGCACTGAAGCTTTCTTT. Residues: CASSYRRSTEAFF.

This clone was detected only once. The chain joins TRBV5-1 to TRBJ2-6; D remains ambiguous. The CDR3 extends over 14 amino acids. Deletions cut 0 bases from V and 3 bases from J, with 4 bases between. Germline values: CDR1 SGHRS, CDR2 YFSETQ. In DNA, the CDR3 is TGCGCCAGCAGCTTGGATATTGGGGCCAACGTCCTGACTTTC. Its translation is CASSLDIGANVLTF.

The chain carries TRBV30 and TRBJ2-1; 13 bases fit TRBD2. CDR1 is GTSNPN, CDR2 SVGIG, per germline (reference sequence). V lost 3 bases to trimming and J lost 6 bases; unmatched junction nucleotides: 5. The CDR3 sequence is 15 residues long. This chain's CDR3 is CAWSALAGGVNEQFF. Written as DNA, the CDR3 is TGTGCCTGGAGCGCACTAGCGGGGGGGGTCAATGAGCAGTTCTTC.

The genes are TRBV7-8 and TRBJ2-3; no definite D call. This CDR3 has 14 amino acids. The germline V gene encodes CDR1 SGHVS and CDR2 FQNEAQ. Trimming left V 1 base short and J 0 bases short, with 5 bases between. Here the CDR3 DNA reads TGTGCCAGCAGCTTAGATACTAGCACAGATACGCAGTATTTT. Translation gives CASSLDTSTDTQYF.